This T cell receptor (beta chain) was sequenced in a study of blood T cell repertoires in COVID-19 (dated by TCRdb to about 2020). With regard to the full study: Samples covering the acute and convalescent phases of COVID-19 were provided by collaborators in the United States, Italy and Spain. The prospective study material was composed of cDNA or gDNA derived from T cells, B-cell-depleted T cells, or PBMCs. Deeply sampled blood TCRbeta repertoires from subjects exposed to, actively infected with, or recovered from COVID-19 were included in the dataset. The repertoires were made available in a free public database intended to serve as a resource for research on the immune response to SARS-CoV-2. Samples came from the ongoing ImmuneRACE study (first 160 participants) plus 1,254 subjects from 6 global collaborators. Nearly every sample came with metadata listing a de-identified subject ID, COVID-19 status, age in years and sex. Where HLA class I and class II types were available, the types were taken from metadata supplied by the sample provider, not from assay-based typing. General findings and caveats noted by the study authors: Clinical and demographic metadata were provided uncurated, with the amount varying by source and participant.

Enrolling through a virtual design, the prospective study's participants ranged in age from roughly 18 to 95 years and lived across 24 United States geographic areas. To assign participants to cohorts, the prospective study relied on clinical history that participants themselves reported in a screening survey and a study questionnaire. Each participant in the prospective study had whole blood, serum and a nasopharyngeal or oropharyngeal swab collected by mobile phlebotomists. Over a 2-month period, participants in the prospective study had the option of providing additional blood draws and questionnaires. Blood samples from the prospective study were shipped frozen or at room temperature prior to DNA extraction. About this clone itself: Its antigen target is currently unknown. Base quality data are lacking; no much larger clone is found one base away.

In the germline V gene, CDR1 corresponds to SGHRS and CDR2 to YFSETQ. Counted from cysteine to phenylalanine, this CDR3 has 15 amino acids. CDR3 DNA only is kept here, 45 bases in frame from base 1. V drops 0 bases and J drops 0 bases, leaving 7 bases in between. TCRbeta CDR3 regions were amplified from genomic DNA using the immunoSEQ Assay, a bias-controlled multiplex PCR. The study's processing was this. The number of nucleated cells in each sample was estimated from the amplification of reference gene primers within the assay. To quantify the absolute abundance of each unique TCRbeta CDR3 rearrangement, sequence reads were collapsed and filtered. Productive Simpson clonality was computed per sample as the square root of Simpson's diversity index over productive rearrangements. Held by TCRdb, this immuneACCESS table contains in-frame sequences only and omits some clones. Under half of the omission traces to an unresolved V gene where checked; the cause of the rest is unknown. That table supplies the V and J calls and clone size; D and trimming were determined from the DNA. The sample yields roughly 250,000 clones; approximately 91% were counted once. Roughly 2.1% of the sample comes from the top ten.

The specimen was PBMCs or T cells enriched from blood (not recorded which). The rearranged chain carries TRBV5-1 and TRBJ2-1, and perhaps TRBD1 as D gene, on 5 matching bases. This receptor was identified in a woman between 40 and 55 years old with acute COVID-19. The CDR3 corresponds to CASSLDRNSYNEQFF. The DNA sequence follows: TGCGCCAGCAGCTTGGACAGGAACTCCTACAATGAGCAGTTCTTC.